This is a list of T cell receptor beta chains from one sample in a study of T cells in Graves' hyperthyroidism and ophthalmopathy. TCRdb re-analysed the multiplex PCR reads in MiXCR, keeping a single row per CDR3 protein. The sample lists under 500,000 distinct CDR3 sequences; over 12% were seen once. The sequenced sample consisted of blood. The receptor source for this set is a man aged 45-65 years with Graves' ophthalmopathy. Each CDR3 is given with its conserved first and last residue. The D gene is left open where the match is weak. A row's size may be missing; if present it is once, few, many or a size class.

>TRBJ1-4|.|.|TRBV20-1
TGCAGTGCTCGGGACGGAACTAATGAAAAACTGTTTTTT
CSARDGTNEKLFF
>TRBJ1-5|few|.|TRBV29-1
TGCAGCGTTCAGGTATCGGATCAGCCCCAGCATTTT
CSVQVSDQPQHF
>TRBJ2-7|many|TRBD1|TRBV5-4
TGTGCCAGCAGCTCAACCGGGACAGGTATCGAGCAGTACTTC
CASSSTGTGIEQYF
>TRBJ2-1|many|.|TRBV27
TGTGCCAGCAGTTGGGCTAGCGTCTTCTCCTACAATGAGCAGTTCTTC
CASSWASVFSYNEQFF
>TRBJ2-7|few|.|TRBV6-1
TGTGCCAGCAGTGAATTCGGGGCCCGCCCTTACGAGCAGTACTTC
CASSEFGARPYEQYF
>TRBJ1-2|many|.|TRBV11-2
TGTGCCAGCAGCGTAACAGGGTTCTATGGCTACACCTTC
CASSVTGFYGYTF
>TRBJ1-1|.|TRBD1|TRBV12-3/TRBV12-4
TGTGCCAGCAGTAGGTCGGCCGGGACAGGGAGCGCTGAAGCTTTCTTT
CASSRSAGTGSAEAFF
>TRBJ2-4|many|.|TRBV28
TGTGCCAGCAGTTTTTCAGGAACCAAAAACATTCAGTACTTC
CASSFSGTKNIQYF
>TRBJ1-1|many|.|TRBV10-3
TGTGCCATCAGTGAGCACGAGAGTGGCACTGAAGCTTTCTTT
CAISEHESGTEAFF
>TRBJ2-7|many|TRBD1|TRBV30
TGTGCCTGGAGTGTACAGGGGCTATCGGGCTGGGAGCAGTACTTC
CAWSVQGLSGWEQYF
>TRBJ1-5|many|.|TRBV18
TGTGCCAGCACGGACGATAGCAATCAGCCCCAGCATTTT
CASTDDSNQPQHF
>TRBJ2-2|.|.|TRBV7-3
TGTGCCAGCACCTCTAGCTCCCGGGGGGAGCTGTTTTTT
CASTSSSRGELFF
>TRBJ2-3|many|.|TRBV2
TGTGCCAGCAGTGGGCAGGGAGATACGCAGTATTTT
CASSGQGDTQYF
>TRBJ2-4|.|.|TRBV5-1
TGCGCCAGCAGCTTGGAATTGGACCAGACTACAGGGGCCAAAAACATTCAGTACTTC
CASSLELDQTTGAKNIQYF
>TRBJ1-1|many|.|TRBV3-1
TGTGCCAGCAGCCAAGATTTTGTAAGTTTCACTGAAGCTTTCTTT
CASSQDFVSFTEAFF
>TRBJ2-2|few|TRBD2|TRBV9
TGTGCCAGCAGCGTAGCTGAAGCGGGAGGTTCCGGGGAGCTGTTTTTT
CASSVAEAGGSGELFF
>TRBJ2-7|many|.|TRBV11-2
TGTGCCAGCAGCCCCCGGGAGAGCCTCTACGAGCAGTACTTC
CASSPRESLYEQYF
>TRBJ1-3|.|TRBD1|TRBV2
TGTACCAGCAGAGACAGGGGGCTTGGAAACACCATATATTTT
CTSRDRGLGNTIYF
>TRBJ1-5|many|.|TRBV2
TGTGCCAGCATCCGGCAGGTTGGTCAGCCCCAGCATTTT
CASIRQVGQPQHF
>TRBJ1-5|many|.|TRBV12-3/TRBV12-4
TGTGCCAGCAGTATCTCCGGAGATAGCAATCAGCCCCAGCATTTT
CASSISGDSNQPQHF
>TRBJ1-1|.|.|TRBV29-1
TGCAGCGCCCACGACACTGAAGCTTTCTTT
CSAHDTEAFF
>TRBJ1-2|many|.|TRBV28
TGTGCCAGCAGTTATTTGTATCAAGAGGGGTATGGCTACACCTTC
CASSYLYQEGYGYTF
>TRBJ1-4|many|.|TRBV4-1
TGCGCCAGCAGCCGATGGTCAGGGAACGAAAAACTGTTTTTT
CASSRWSGNEKLFF
>TRBJ2-1|many|TRBD2|TRBV6-1
TGTGCCAGCAGCAAACTAGCGGGAGAAGTTGGTGAGCAGTTCTTC
CASSKLAGEVGEQFF
>TRBJ2-1|.|TRBD1|TRBV5-1
TGCGCCAGCCGGACAGGGATTGCCGATGAGCAGTTCTTC
CASRTGIADEQFF
>TRBJ2-5|few|.|TRBV12-3/TRBV12-4
TGTGCCAGCAGTCAAAACACAGGGAGCCGCCAAGAGACCCAGTACTTC
CASSQNTGSRQETQYF
>TRBJ2-1|many|.|TRBV11-3
TGTGCCAGCAGCGGGGTGGGACCGAGCTCCTACAATGAGCAGTTCTTC
CASSGVGPSSYNEQFF
>TRBJ2-5|few|TRBD2|TRBV28
TGTGCCAGCAGTCCCGGAGGGAGGGGGACCCAGTACTTC
CASSPGGRGTQYF
>TRBJ2-1|few|.|TRBV14
TGTGCCAGCAGCCTTCTATTAGGGGCCAATGAGCAGTTCTTC
CASSLLLGANEQFF
>TRBJ2-3|many|.|TRBV2
TGTGCCAGCAGTGAACCCGGGGGAGATACGCAGTATTTT
CASSEPGGDTQYF
>TRBJ2-3|.|TRBD2|TRBV7-7
TGTGCTAGCCCCCTACCCCCGGGACTAGCGAACCTAAGCACAGATACGCAGTATTTT
CASPLPPGLANLSTDTQYF
>TRBJ1-3|.|.|TRBV6-6
TGTGCCAGCAGTTACAAAGGGTTTACTGGAAACACCATATATTTT
CASSYKGFTGNTIYF
>TRBJ1-1|few|.|TRBV5-1
TGCGCCAGCAGCGCGATCGGGACGAAGAACACTGAAGCTTTCTTT
CASSAIGTKNTEAFF